These T cell receptor beta chains were read from a single sample in a study of somatic mutations in cytotoxic T cells in rheumatoid arthritis. Profiling relied on immunoSEQ multiplex PCR, and the TCRdb table lists in-frame clones only, not all of them. The sample lists roughly 14,000 clones; over 75% were seen once. Sequencing was carried out using CD8+ T cells sorted from blood. These receptors originate from an adult with rheumatoid arthritis. CDR3s include the opening cysteine and the closing phenylalanine or tryptophan. Each record gives: V gene, clone size, J gene, D gene, CDR3 protein, CDR3 DNA. D genes are given only for firm matches. Rows give clone size only sometimes, using once, few, many, or a class for an expanded clone.

v_gene: TRBV6-1; abundance: NA; j_gene: TRBJ2-7; d_gene: NA; CDR3aa: CASEAYEQYF; CDR3nt: TGTGCCAGCGAGGCCTACGAGCAGTACTTC
v_gene: TRBV6-5; abundance: NA; j_gene: TRBJ2-5; d_gene: NA; CDR3aa: CASKGRNQETQYF; CDR3nt: TGTGCCAGCAAGGGACGGAACCAAGAGACCCAGTACTTC
v_gene: TRBV7-9; abundance: NA; j_gene: TRBJ2-5; d_gene: TRBD2; CDR3aa: CASSLGAGLAGFETQYF; CDR3nt: TGTGCCAGCAGCTTAGGCGCCGGACTAGCGGGGTTTGAGACCCAGTACTTC
v_gene: TRBV5-6; abundance: NA; j_gene: TRBJ2-5; d_gene: NA; CDR3aa: CASSLRRETQYF; CDR3nt: TGTGCCAGCAGCTTACGGCGAGAGACCCAGTACTTC
v_gene: TRBV7-9; abundance: NA; j_gene: TRBJ2-3; d_gene: NA; CDR3aa: CASSLATGVDTQYF; CDR3nt: TGTGCCAGCAGCTTAGCCACCGGGGTAGATACGCAGTATTTT
v_gene: TRBV15; abundance: NA; j_gene: TRBJ1-5; d_gene: NA; CDR3aa: CAISGGGNQPQHF; CDR3nt: TGTGCCATCTCTGGGGGGGGCAATCAGCCCCAGCATTTT
v_gene: TRBV28; abundance: NA; j_gene: TRBJ2-5; d_gene: TRBD1; CDR3aa: CASSSLMDRRTPQETQYF; CDR3nt: TGTGCCAGCAGTTCCTTAATGGACAGGAGGACACCCCAAGAGACCCAGTACTTC
v_gene: TRBV29-1; abundance: NA; j_gene: TRBJ2-2; d_gene: TRBD1; CDR3aa: CSVQGARDTGELFF; CDR3nt: TGCAGCGTTCAGGGGGCCCGGGACACCGGGGAGCTGTTTTTT
v_gene: TRBV27; abundance: few; j_gene: TRBJ1-6; d_gene: NA; CDR3aa: CATQTKSSYNSPLHF; CDR3nt: TGTGCCACCCAAACAAAGAGCTCCTATAATTCACCCCTCCACTTT
v_gene: TRBV10-3; abundance: NA; j_gene: TRBJ2-1; d_gene: TRBD1; CDR3aa: CAISERQGAYNEQFF; CDR3nt: TGTGCCATCAGTGAGAGGCAGGGGGCCTACAATGAGCAGTTCTTC
v_gene: TRBV5-1; abundance: NA; j_gene: TRBJ2-7; d_gene: NA; CDR3aa: CASSLNSLEEQYF; CDR3nt: TGCGCCAGCAGCCTGAACAGTCTTGAGGAGCAGTACTTC
v_gene: TRBV27; abundance: few; j_gene: TRBJ2-7; d_gene: TRBD1; CDR3aa: CASSLTGGSYEQYF; CDR3nt: TGTGCCAGCAGTCTGACAGGGGGCTCCTACGAGCAGTACTTC
v_gene: TRBV5-1; abundance: NA; j_gene: TRBJ1-3; d_gene: NA; CDR3aa: CASSSEGFSGNTIYF; CDR3nt: TGCGCCAGCAGCTCGGAGGGGTTCTCTGGAAACACCATATATTTT
v_gene: TRBV2; abundance: few; j_gene: TRBJ2-7; d_gene: TRBD1; CDR3aa: CASRGTGRRDNYF; CDR3nt: TGTGCCAGCAGGGGGACAGGGAGGAGGGATAATTACTTC
v_gene: TRBV4-2; abundance: NA; j_gene: TRBJ2-5; d_gene: NA; CDR3aa: CASSQGWRGQETQYF; CDR3nt: TGTGCCAGCAGCCAAGGATGGAGGGGGCAAGAGACCCAGTACTTC
v_gene: TRBV5-1; abundance: NA; j_gene: TRBJ1-1; d_gene: NA; CDR3aa: CASSLARGRAVNTEAFF; CDR3nt: TGCGCCAGCAGCCTAGCCCGGGGCCGGGCTGTGAACACTGAAGCTTTCTTT
v_gene: TRBV28; abundance: NA; j_gene: TRBJ1-1; d_gene: NA; CDR3aa: CASSHGEGVPTEAFF; CDR3nt: TGTGCCAGCAGTCATGGGGAAGGGGTCCCCACTGAAGCTTTCTTT
v_gene: TRBV28; abundance: NA; j_gene: TRBJ2-1; d_gene: TRBD2; CDR3aa: CASSSFVLAGDRPAYNEQFF; CDR3nt: TGTGCCAGCAGCAGTTTCGTACTAGCGGGGGATCGGCCGGCCTACAATGAGCAGTTCTTC
v_gene: TRBV4-1; abundance: NA; j_gene: TRBJ2-3; d_gene: NA; CDR3aa: CASSHSTDTQYF; CDR3nt: TGCGCCAGCAGCCATAGCACAGATACGCAGTATTTT
v_gene: TRBV10-3; abundance: NA; j_gene: TRBJ1-4; d_gene: NA; CDR3aa: CAISPGGVNEKLFF; CDR3nt: TGTGCCATCAGCCCCGGGGGGGTTAATGAAAAACTGTTTTTT
v_gene: TRBV6-5; abundance: NA; j_gene: TRBJ1-1; d_gene: NA; CDR3aa: CASREGGVTEAFF; CDR3nt: TGTGCCAGCAGGGAGGGGGGAGTGACTGAAGCTTTCTTT
v_gene: TRBV6-1; abundance: few; j_gene: TRBJ1-5; d_gene: NA; CDR3aa: CASNGDFNQPQHF; CDR3nt: TGTGCCAGCAACGGAGATTTCAATCAGCCCCAGCATTTT
v_gene: TRBV7-9; abundance: NA; j_gene: TRBJ2-3; d_gene: NA; CDR3aa: CASRGLGGAADTQYF; CDR3nt: TGTGCCAGCAGGGGGCTTGGGGGGGCCGCAGATACGCAGTATTTT
v_gene: TRBV13; abundance: NA; j_gene: TRBJ2-3; d_gene: TRBD2; CDR3aa: CASSFDSGGEDTQYF; CDR3nt: TGTGCCAGCAGCTTTGATAGCGGGGGGGAAGATACGCAGTATTTT
v_gene: TRBV25-1; abundance: NA; j_gene: TRBJ2-7; d_gene: NA; CDR3aa: CASSDEGRDEQYF; CDR3nt: TGTGCCAGCAGTGACGAAGGCAGGGACGAGCAGTACTTC
v_gene: TRBV19; abundance: NA; j_gene: TRBJ1-2; d_gene: NA; CDR3aa: CATLTRGADGYGYTF; CDR3nt: TGTGCCACCCTTACACGGGGGGCCGACGGTTATGGCTACACCTTC
v_gene: TRBV2; abundance: NA; j_gene: TRBJ1-1; d_gene: NA; CDR3aa: CASSEDYTEAFF; CDR3nt: TGTGCCAGCAGTGAAGACTACACTGAAGCTTTCTTT
v_gene: TRBV11-2; abundance: NA; j_gene: TRBJ2-3; d_gene: NA; CDR3aa: CASSLFGSDTDTQYF; CDR3nt: TGTGCCAGCAGCTTATTTGGGTCAGACACAGATACGCAGTATTTT
v_gene: TRBV7-6; abundance: few; j_gene: TRBJ1-4; d_gene: TRBD1; CDR3aa: CASSDGTGYEKLFF; CDR3nt: TGTGCCAGCAGCGACGGGACAGGGTATGAAAAACTGTTTTTT
v_gene: TRBV6-5; abundance: NA; j_gene: TRBJ2-1; d_gene: NA; CDR3aa: CASSLIGSSYNEQFF; CDR3nt: TGTGCCAGCAGTTTGATAGGGAGCTCCTACAATGAGCAGTTCTTC
v_gene: TRBV19; abundance: NA; j_gene: TRBJ1-6; d_gene: TRBD1; CDR3aa: CASKATGQSPLHF; CDR3nt: TGTGCCAGTAAGGCGACAGGGCAATCACCCCTCCACTTT
v_gene: TRBV5-8; abundance: NA; j_gene: TRBJ1-1; d_gene: TRBD1; CDR3aa: CASSLAGGGTEAFF; CDR3nt: TGTGCCAGCAGCCTGGCAGGGGGTGGCACTGAAGCTTTCTTT
v_gene: TRBV19; abundance: few; j_gene: TRBJ2-5; d_gene: NA; CDR3aa: CASSWIGSPYEETQYF; CDR3nt: TGTGCCAGTAGTTGGATAGGCTCACCCTACGAGGAGACCCAGTACTTC
v_gene: TRBV6-5; abundance: NA; j_gene: TRBJ1-1; d_gene: NA; CDR3aa: CASSYSSGEAFF; CDR3nt: TGTGCCAGCAGTTACTCATCGGGTGAGGCTTTCTTT
v_gene: TRBV9; abundance: NA; j_gene: TRBJ2-7; d_gene: NA; CDR3aa: CASSVADGYEQYF; CDR3nt: TGTGCCAGCAGCGTAGCCGACGGGTACGAGCAGTACTTC
v_gene: TRBV7-8; abundance: NA; j_gene: TRBJ2-3; d_gene: NA; CDR3aa: CASSQIPGVDSTDTQYF; CDR3nt: TGTGCCAGCAGCCAGATCCCGGGGGTCGATAGCACAGATACGCAGTATTTT
v_gene: TRBV5-1; abundance: NA; j_gene: TRBJ2-1; d_gene: TRBD1; CDR3aa: CASSAPGTGEQFF; CDR3nt: TGCGCCAGCAGCGCACCCGGGACAGGTGAGCAGTTCTTC
v_gene: TRBV27; abundance: NA; j_gene: TRBJ2-2; d_gene: TRBD2; CDR3aa: CASSIIAGGPGTGELFF; CDR3nt: TGTGCCAGCAGTATAATAGCGGGGGGGCCGGGCACCGGGGAGCTGTTTTTT
v_gene: TRBV19; abundance: NA; j_gene: TRBJ1-5; d_gene: NA; CDR3aa: CASSPRGQPQHF; CDR3nt: TGTGCCAGTAGTCCGAGGGGTCAGCCCCAGCATTTT
v_gene: TRBV10-1; abundance: medium-sized; j_gene: TRBJ2-3; d_gene: NA; CDR3aa: CASSDEWPQSVDTQYF; CDR3nt: TGCGCCAGCAGTGACGAATGGCCTCAATCTGTCGATACGCAGTATTTT
v_gene: TRBV21-1; abundance: NA; j_gene: TRBJ1-5; d_gene: NA; CDR3aa: CASSNKQGYSNQPQHF; CDR3nt: TGTGCCAGCAGCAACAAACAGGGGTATAGCAATCAGCCCCAGCATTTT
v_gene: TRBV6-1; abundance: NA; j_gene: TRBJ2-1; d_gene: NA; CDR3aa: CASSEDEGGQGEQFF; CDR3nt: TGTGCCAGCAGTGAAGATGAGGGGGGGCAAGGTGAGCAGTTCTTC
v_gene: TRBV15; abundance: NA; j_gene: TRBJ2-2; d_gene: NA; CDR3aa: CATTGDANTGELFF; CDR3nt: TGTGCCACCACCGGAGACGCGAACACCGGGGAGCTGTTTTTT
v_gene: TRBV4-1; abundance: NA; j_gene: TRBJ2-3; d_gene: NA; CDR3aa: CASSHSGLRADTQYF; CDR3nt: TGCGCCAGCAGCCATTCGGGTTTACGGGCAGATACGCAGTATTTT
v_gene: TRBV9; abundance: NA; j_gene: TRBJ2-2; d_gene: NA; CDR3aa: CASSVGNTGELFF; CDR3nt: TGTGCCAGCAGCGTAGGAAACACCGGGGAGCTGTTTTTT
v_gene: TRBV28; abundance: once; j_gene: TRBJ2-1; d_gene: TRBD1; CDR3aa: CASSPRQGVLYNEQFF; CDR3nt: TGTGCCAGCAGTCCGAGACAGGGGGTTCTCTACAATGAGCAGTTCTTC
v_gene: TRBV27; abundance: once; j_gene: TRBJ2-5; d_gene: NA; CDR3aa: CASSPGLTWETQYF; CDR3nt: TGTGCCAGCAGTCCAGGACTGACGTGGGAGACCCAGTACTTC
v_gene: TRBV6-5; abundance: NA; j_gene: TRBJ1-1; d_gene: NA; CDR3aa: CASSYSSQGNTEAFF; CDR3nt: TGTGCCAGCAGTTACTCGTCGCAGGGAAACACTGAAGCTTTCTTT
v_gene: TRBV5-6; abundance: NA; j_gene: TRBJ2-2; d_gene: NA; CDR3aa: CASSLGWGTGELFF; CDR3nt: TGTGCCAGCAGCTTGGGCTGGGGGACCGGGGAGCTGTTTTTT
v_gene: TRBV23-1; abundance: NA; j_gene: TRBJ2-3; d_gene: NA; CDR3aa: CASSQAELYTQYF; CDR3nt: TGCGCCAGCAGTCAGGCAGAATTGTATACGCAGTATTTT
v_gene: TRBV28; abundance: NA; j_gene: TRBJ1-3; d_gene: NA; CDR3aa: CASSSTINLIRPSGNTIYF; CDR3nt: TGTGCCAGCAGTTCAACAATCAACCTCATAAGACCCTCTGGAAACACCATATATTTT
v_gene: TRBV11-2; abundance: NA; j_gene: TRBJ2-1; d_gene: TRBD1; CDR3aa: CASSEAGTGGSNEQFF; CDR3nt: TGTGCCAGCAGCGAGGCCGGGACAGGGGGCTCCAATGAGCAGTTCTTC